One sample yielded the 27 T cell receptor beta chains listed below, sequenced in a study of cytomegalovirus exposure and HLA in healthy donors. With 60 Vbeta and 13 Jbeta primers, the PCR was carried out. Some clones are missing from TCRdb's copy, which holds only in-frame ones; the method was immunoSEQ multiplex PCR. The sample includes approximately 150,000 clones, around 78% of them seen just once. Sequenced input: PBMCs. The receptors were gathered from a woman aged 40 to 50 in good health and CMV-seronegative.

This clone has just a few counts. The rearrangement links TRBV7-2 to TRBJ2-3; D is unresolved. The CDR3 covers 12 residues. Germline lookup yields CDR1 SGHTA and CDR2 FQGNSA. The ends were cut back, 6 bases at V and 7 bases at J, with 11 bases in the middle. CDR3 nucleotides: TGTGCCAGCAGGCCCGGTGAGAATACGCAGTATTTT. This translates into CASRPGENTQYF. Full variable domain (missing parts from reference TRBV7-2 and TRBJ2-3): GAGVSQSPSNKVTEKGKDVELRCDPISGHTALYWYRQSLGQGLEFLIYFQGNSAPDKSGLPSDRFSAERTGGSVSTLTIQRTQQEDSAVYLCASRPGENTQYFGPGTRLTVL.

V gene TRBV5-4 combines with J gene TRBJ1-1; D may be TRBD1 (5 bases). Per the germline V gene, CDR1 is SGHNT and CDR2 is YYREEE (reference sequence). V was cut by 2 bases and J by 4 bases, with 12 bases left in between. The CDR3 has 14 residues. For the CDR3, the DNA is TGTGCCAGCAGCTTAGACAGCCTGAGCACTGAAGCTTTCTTT. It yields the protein CASSLDSLSTEAFF.

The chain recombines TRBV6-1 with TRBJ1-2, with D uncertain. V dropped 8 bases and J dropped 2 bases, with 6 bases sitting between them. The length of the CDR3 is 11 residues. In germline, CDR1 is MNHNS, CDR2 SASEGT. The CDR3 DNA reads TGTGCCAGCGGGCAGAACTATGGCTACACCTTC. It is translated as CASGQNYGYTF.

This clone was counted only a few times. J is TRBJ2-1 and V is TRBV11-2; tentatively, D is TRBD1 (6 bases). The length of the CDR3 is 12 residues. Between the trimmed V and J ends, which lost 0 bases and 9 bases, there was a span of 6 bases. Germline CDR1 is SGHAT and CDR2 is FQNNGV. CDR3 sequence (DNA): TGTGCCAGCAGCTTAGACAGGGGTGAGCAGTTCTTC. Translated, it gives CASSLDRGEQFF. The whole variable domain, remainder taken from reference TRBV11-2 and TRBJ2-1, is EAGVAQSPRYKIIEKRQSVAFWCNPISGHATLYWYQQILGQGPKLLIQFQNNGVVDDSQLPKDRFSAERLKGVDSTLKIQPAKLEDSAVYLCASSLDRGEQFFGPGTRLTVL.

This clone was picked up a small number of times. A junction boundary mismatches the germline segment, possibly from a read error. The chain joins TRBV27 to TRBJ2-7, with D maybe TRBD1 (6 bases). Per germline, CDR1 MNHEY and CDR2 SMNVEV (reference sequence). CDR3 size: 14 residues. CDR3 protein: CASSFQDSSSEQYF. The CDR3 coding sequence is TGTGCCAGCAGTTTCCAGGACAGCTCCTCCGAGCAGTACTTC.

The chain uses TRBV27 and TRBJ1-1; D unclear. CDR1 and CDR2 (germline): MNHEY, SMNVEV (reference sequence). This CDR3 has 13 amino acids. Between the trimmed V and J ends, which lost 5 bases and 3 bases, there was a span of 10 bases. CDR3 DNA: TGTGCCAGCAGTCTTTCGTTCTACACTGAAGCTTTCTTT. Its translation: CASSLSFYTEAFF.

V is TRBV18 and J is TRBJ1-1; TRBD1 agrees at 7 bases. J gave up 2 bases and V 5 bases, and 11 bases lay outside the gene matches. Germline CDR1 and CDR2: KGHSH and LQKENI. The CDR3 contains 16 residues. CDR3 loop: CASSSLGQNHNTEAFF. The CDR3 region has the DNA TGTGCCAGCTCATCCCTGGGACAGAACCACAACACTGAAGCTTTCTTT.

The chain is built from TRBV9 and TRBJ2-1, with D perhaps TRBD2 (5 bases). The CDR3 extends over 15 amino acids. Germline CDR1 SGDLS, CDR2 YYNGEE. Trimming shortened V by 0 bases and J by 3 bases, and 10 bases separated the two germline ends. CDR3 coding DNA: TGTGCCAGCAGCGTAGAAGGCGGGTTCTACAATGAGCAGTTCTTC. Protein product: CASSVEGGFYNEQFF.

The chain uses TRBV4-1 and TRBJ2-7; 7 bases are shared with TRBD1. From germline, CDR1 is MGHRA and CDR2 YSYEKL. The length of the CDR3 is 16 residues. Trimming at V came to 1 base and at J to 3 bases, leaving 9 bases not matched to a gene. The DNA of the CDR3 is TGCGCCAGCAGCCAAGGGGGTCTAGGGGGCCACTACGAGCAGTACTTC. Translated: CASSQGGLGGHYEQYF.

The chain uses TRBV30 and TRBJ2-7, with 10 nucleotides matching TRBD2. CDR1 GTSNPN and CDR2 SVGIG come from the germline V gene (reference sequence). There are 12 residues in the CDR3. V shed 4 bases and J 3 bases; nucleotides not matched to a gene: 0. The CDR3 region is CAWTSGSYEQYF. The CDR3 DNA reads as TGTGCCTGGACTAGCGGGAGCTACGAGCAGTACTTC. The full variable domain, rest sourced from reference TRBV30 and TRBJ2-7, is SQTIHQWPATLVQPVGSPLSLECTVEGTSNPNLYWYRQAAGRGLQLLFYSVGIGQISSEVPQNLSASRPQDRQFILSSKKLLLSDSGFYLCAWTSGSYEQYFGPGTRLTVT.

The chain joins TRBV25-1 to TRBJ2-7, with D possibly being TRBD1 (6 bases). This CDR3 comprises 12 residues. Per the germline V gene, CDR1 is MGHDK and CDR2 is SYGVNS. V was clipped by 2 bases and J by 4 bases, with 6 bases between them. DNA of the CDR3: TGTGCCAGCAGTGAAACAGGGTACGAGCAGTACTTC. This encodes CASSETGYEQYF.

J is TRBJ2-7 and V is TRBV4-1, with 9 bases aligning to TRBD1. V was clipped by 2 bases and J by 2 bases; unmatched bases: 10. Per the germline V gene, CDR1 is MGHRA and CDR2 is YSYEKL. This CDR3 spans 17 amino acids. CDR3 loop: CASSQSTGQGGAYEQYF. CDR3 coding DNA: TGCGCCAGCAGCCAATCTACGGGACAGGGAGGGGCCTACGAGCAGTACTTC.

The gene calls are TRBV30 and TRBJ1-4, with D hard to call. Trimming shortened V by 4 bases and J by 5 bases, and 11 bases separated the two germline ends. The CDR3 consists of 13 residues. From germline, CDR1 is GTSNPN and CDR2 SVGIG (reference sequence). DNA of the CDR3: TGTGCCTGGAAGCTGTATCACAATGAAAAACTGTTTTTT. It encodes CAWKLYHNEKLFF.

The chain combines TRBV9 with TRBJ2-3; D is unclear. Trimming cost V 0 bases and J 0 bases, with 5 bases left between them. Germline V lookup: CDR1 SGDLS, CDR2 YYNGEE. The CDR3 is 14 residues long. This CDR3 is CASSVVASTDTQYF. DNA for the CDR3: TGTGCCAGCAGCGTAGTAGCTAGCACAGATACGCAGTATTTT.

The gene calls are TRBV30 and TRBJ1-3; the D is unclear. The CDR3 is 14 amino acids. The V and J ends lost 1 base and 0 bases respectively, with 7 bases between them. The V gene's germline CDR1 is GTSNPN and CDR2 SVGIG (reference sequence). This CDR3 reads CAWSAGSSGNTIYF. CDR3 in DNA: TGTGCCTGGAGTGCGGGGAGCTCTGGAAACACCATATATTTT. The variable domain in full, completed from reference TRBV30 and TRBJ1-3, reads SQTIHQWPATLVQPVGSPLSLECTVEGTSNPNLYWYRQAAGRGLQLLFYSVGIGQISSEVPQNLSASRPQDRQFILSSKKLLLSDSGFYLCAWSAGSSGNTIYFGEGSWLTVV.

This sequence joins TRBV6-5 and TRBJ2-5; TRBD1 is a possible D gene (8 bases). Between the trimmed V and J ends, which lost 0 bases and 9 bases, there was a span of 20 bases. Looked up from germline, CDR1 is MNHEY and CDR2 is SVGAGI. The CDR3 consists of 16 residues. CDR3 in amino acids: CASSYSPGQARGAQYF. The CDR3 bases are TGTGCCAGCAGTTACTCGCCGGGACAGGCTCGGGGGGCCCAGTACTTC.

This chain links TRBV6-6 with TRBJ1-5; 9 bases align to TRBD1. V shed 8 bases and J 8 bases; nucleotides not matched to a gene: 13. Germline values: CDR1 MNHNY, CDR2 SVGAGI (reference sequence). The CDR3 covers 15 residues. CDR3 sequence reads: CASGGTGQGKKPQHF. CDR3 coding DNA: TGTGCCAGCGGGGGGACGGGACAGGGTAAGAAGCCCCAGCATTTT.

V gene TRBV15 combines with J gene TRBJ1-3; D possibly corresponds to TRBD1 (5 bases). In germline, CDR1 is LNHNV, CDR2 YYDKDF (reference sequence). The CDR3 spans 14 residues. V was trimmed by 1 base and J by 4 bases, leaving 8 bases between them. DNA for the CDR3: TGTGCCACCAGCAGAGCAGGGTCAGGAAACACCATATATTTT. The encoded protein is CATSRAGSGNTIYF.

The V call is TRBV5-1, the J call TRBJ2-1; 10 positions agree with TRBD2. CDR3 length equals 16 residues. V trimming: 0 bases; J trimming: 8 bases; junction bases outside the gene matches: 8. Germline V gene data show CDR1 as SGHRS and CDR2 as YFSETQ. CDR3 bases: TGCGCCAGCAGCTTGGGGACTAGCGGCACGGGGGATGAGCAGTTCTTC. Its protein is CASSLGTSGTGDEQFF.

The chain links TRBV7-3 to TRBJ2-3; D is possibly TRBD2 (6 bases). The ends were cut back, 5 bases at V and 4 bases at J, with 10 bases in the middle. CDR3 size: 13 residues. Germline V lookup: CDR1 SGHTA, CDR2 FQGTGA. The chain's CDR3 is CASSQLAADTQYF. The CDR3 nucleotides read TGTGCCAGCAGCCAACTAGCAGCAGATACGCAGTATTTT.

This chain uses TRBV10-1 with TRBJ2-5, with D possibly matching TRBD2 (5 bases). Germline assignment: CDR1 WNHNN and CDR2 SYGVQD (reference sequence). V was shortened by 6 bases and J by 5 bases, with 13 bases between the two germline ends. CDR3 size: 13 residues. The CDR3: CASSEGREETQYF. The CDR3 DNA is TGCGCCAGCAGCGAAGGGAGAGAGGAGACCCAGTACTTC.

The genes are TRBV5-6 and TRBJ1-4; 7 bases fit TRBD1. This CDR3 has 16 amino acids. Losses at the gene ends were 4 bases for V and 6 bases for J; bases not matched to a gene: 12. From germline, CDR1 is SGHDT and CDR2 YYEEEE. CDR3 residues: CASSVDREGYDEKLFF. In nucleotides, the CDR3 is TGTGCCAGCAGCGTTGACAGGGAAGGATATGATGAAAAACTGTTTTTT.

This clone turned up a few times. The CDR3 here is CASSSDGEPQHF. CDR3 in DNA: TGTGCCAGCAGCTCCGACGGGGAGCCCCAGCATTTT. The chain couples TRBV7-9 to TRBJ1-5; D unclear. CDR1 and CDR2 (germline): SEHNR, FQNEAQ (reference sequence). The CDR3 contains 12 residues. The V end lost 4 bases, the J end lost 8 bases, and 9 bases lay between the germline ends.

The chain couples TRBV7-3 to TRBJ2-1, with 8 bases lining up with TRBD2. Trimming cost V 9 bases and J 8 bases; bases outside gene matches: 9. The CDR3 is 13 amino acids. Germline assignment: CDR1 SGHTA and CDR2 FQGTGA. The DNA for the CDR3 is TGTGCCAGTGGGTCGGGACTAGGGCATGAGCAGTTCTTC. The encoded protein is CASGSGLGHEQFF.

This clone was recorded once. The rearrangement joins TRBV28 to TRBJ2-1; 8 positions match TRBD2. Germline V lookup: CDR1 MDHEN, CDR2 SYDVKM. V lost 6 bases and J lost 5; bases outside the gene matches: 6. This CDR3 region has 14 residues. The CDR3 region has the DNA TGTGCCAGCAGCAAGCTAGCGGGTGACAATGAGCAGTTCTTC. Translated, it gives CASSKLAGDNEQFF.

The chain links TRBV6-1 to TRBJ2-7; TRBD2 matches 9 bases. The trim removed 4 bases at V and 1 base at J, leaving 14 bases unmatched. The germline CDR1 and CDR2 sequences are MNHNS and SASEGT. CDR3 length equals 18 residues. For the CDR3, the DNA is TGTGCCAGCAGTGTTGGGCTAGCGGGGTCCTCCTTTTCCTACGAGCAGTACTTC. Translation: CASSVGLAGSSFSYEQYF.

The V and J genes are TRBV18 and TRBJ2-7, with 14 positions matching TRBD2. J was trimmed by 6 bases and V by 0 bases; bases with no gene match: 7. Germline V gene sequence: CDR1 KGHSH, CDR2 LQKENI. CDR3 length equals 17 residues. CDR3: CASSPPGTSGGIGEQYF. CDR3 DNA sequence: TGTGCCAGCTCACCACCAGGGACTAGCGGGGGTATAGGCGAGCAGTACTTC.